This T cell receptor beta chain derives from a study of human CD8 memory T cell subsets. Findings and limits, study-wide: In stem-like memory T cells, Chao1 estimates suggested more diversity than in precursor exhausted T cells. Stem-like memory and precursor exhausted T cells had similarly high diversity, unlike effector memory cells. Between stem-like memory and precursor exhausted T cell repertoires, overlap was minimal.

As to this clonotype: Its matching antigen is unknown.

The authors obtained RNA from duplicate vials, each holding about 150,000 sorted CD8+ T cells, for every subset. Libraries for TCR beta were constructed using UMI-labeled 5' RACE. TCRdb re-called the 5' RACE reads and gives one entry per CDR3 protein, without DNA. The record lists around 11,000 distinct CDR3 sequences, of which the ten most abundant hold roughly a sixth. This clonotype was obtained from a human donor in good health. The sample was CD8+ T cells from PBMCs.

Here the CDR3 reads CASSYLAASYNEQFF. V usage is TRBV7-2 and J usage is TRBJ2-1; without DNA, the TCRdb call of TRBD2 cannot be checked. CDR1 SGHTA and CDR2 FQGNSA come from the germline V gene. The CDR3 contains 15 residues.